This T cell receptor beta chain is from a study of shared T cell receptors in the human thymus. This clone was counted only a few times. The repertoire was sequenced with immunoSEQ multiplex PCR; TCRdb's copy has only in-frame clones and lacks some. The repertoire holds some 720,000 clones, with roughly 90% as singletons. The germline CDR1 and CDR2 sequences are SGHDN and FVKESK. The germline V and J ends were trimmed by 0 bases and 4 bases, with 9 bases remaining between them. The CDR3 length is 14 residues. These sequences were also reported in another study, on human thymus T cells. That investigation notes: Thymic TCR repertoires of unrelated people reportedly overlapped highly.

Material for sequencing was thymocytes. This TCR derives from a boy less than two years old with a congenital heart defect. The chain uses TRBV14 and TRBJ1-1; D call uncertain. This CDR3 reads CASSQDPRGTEAFF. CDR3 coding DNA: TGTGCCAGCAGCCAAGATCCCCGCGGCACTGAAGCTTTCTTT.